Following are 10 T cell receptor beta chains from one sample sequenced in a study of radiotherapy plus CTLA-4 blockade in lung cancer. Here immunoSEQ multiplex PCR was the method, and the copy in TCRdb shows in-frame clones only, minus some. The table records around 59,000 clones, approximately 70% of them present only once. The sample consisted of peripheral blood, taken from a patient treated with radiotherapy plus ipilimumab. The source is a human donor with non-small cell lung cancer whose response to radiotherapy plus ipilimumab could not be evaluated.

The chain joins TRBV11-2 to TRBJ2-3; 10 bases line up with TRBD1. V gave up 5 bases and J gave up 5 bases; unmatched junction bases: 10. In germline, CDR1 is SGHAT, CDR2 FQNNGV. The CDR3 is 16 residues long. This CDR3 is CASSEGYGTGEDTQYF. The CDR3 DNA reads as TGTGCCAGCAGCGAAGGGTACGGGACAGGGGAAGATACGCAGTATTTT.

The chain joins TRBV27 to TRBJ1-4, with 10 bases aligning to TRBD1. With V trimmed by 7 bases and J by 7 bases, 6 bases remained unmatched. This CDR3 has 14 amino acids. Germline loops: CDR1 MNHEY, CDR2 SMNVEV (reference sequence). CDR3 region: CASKETGGVEKLFF. The CDR3 DNA reads TGTGCCAGCAAGGAGACAGGGGGCGTTGAAAAACTGTTTTTT. The full variable domain, completed using reference TRBV27 and TRBJ1-4, is EAQVTQNPRYLITVTGKKLTVTCSQNMNHEYMSWYRQDPGLGLRQIYYSMNVEVTDKGDVPEGYKVSRKEKRNFPLILESPSPNQTSLYFCASKETGGVEKLFFGSGTQLSVL.

V usage is TRBV7-8 and J usage is TRBJ2-1; TRBD1 matches 10 bases. This CDR3 has 15 residues. Per the germline V gene, CDR1 is SGHVS and CDR2 is FQNEAQ. V lost 5 bases to trimming and J lost 4 bases; unmatched junction nucleotides: 5. The DNA for the CDR3 is TGTGCCAGCAGCCCTGACAGGGGGCCTTACAATGAGCAGTTCTTC. Translated: CASSPDRGPYNEQFF.

The rearrangement uses TRBV5-8 and TRBJ1-2; D not certain. V lost 2 bases to trimming and J lost 2 bases, with 7 bases between them. This CDR3 has 13 residues. In germline, CDR1 is SGHTS, CDR2 YDEGEE. CDR3 nucleotides: TGTGCCAGCAGCTTACAGAAGAACTATGGCTACACCTTC. It is translated as CASSLQKNYGYTF.

This chain links TRBV5-6 with TRBJ2-5; 7 nucleotides align to TRBD1. V gave up 5 bases and J gave up 0 bases; unmatched junction bases: 7. This CDR3 comprises 15 residues. The V gene's germline CDR1 is SGHDT and CDR2 YYEEEE. CDR3 region: CASSWDSRYQETQYF. The CDR3 nucleotides read TGTGCCAGCAGTTGGGACAGTAGATACCAAGAGACCCAGTACTTC.

The V gene is TRBV11-3, the J gene TRBJ1-1; D is perhaps TRBD1 (5 bases). The CDR3 spans 13 residues. Trimming pared 5 bases from V and 0 bases from J, leaving 7 bases between. The germline CDR1 and CDR2 sequences are SGHNT and YENEEA. The CDR3 loop reads CASSAGVNTEAFF. The CDR3 coding sequence is TGTGCCAGCAGCGCGGGGGTGAACACTGAAGCTTTCTTT.

CDR3 sequence: CAISTAINTEAFF. CDR3 coding DNA: TGTGCCATCAGTACTGCTATTAACACTGAAGCTTTCTTT. J is TRBJ1-1 and V is TRBV10-3; D gene ambiguous. Trimming left V 5 bases short and J 2 bases short, with 9 bases between. The CDR3 is 13 amino acids. Looked up from germline, CDR1 is ENHRY and CDR2 is SYGVKD.

The gene calls are TRBV4-2 and TRBJ1-4, with 7 bases lining up with TRBD1. Germline lookup yields CDR1 LGHNA and CDR2 YNFKEQ. The CDR3 length is 16 residues. J was trimmed by 5 bases and V by 3 bases; bases with no gene match: 9. The CDR3 reads CASSQVSGGGNEKLFF. The DNA for the CDR3 is TGTGCCAGCAGCCAGGTATCAGGGGGAGGAAATGAAAAACTGTTTTTT.

The V and J genes are TRBV7-9 and TRBJ2-7, with a weak D call TRBD1 (6 bases). Deletions cut 5 bases from V and 0 bases from J, with 14 bases between. Germline V gene sequence: CDR1 SEHNR, CDR2 FQNEAQ (reference sequence). The CDR3 extends over 15 amino acids. DNA for the CDR3: TGTGCCAGCAGCAATGGACAGCGCGGCTCCTACGAGCAGTACTTC. This sequence encodes CASSNGQRGSYEQYF.

This clone has only a few counts. The rearrangement links TRBV7-9 to TRBJ2-7; 12 nucleotides match TRBD2. Germline CDR1 is SEHNR and CDR2 is FQNEAQ (reference sequence). Unmatched junction bases numbered 5, after V lost 4 bases and J lost 4 bases. The CDR3 is 15 amino acids. CDR3 sequence: CASSSSGRAWYEQYF. The CDR3 DNA reads as TGTGCCAGCAGCTCTAGCGGGAGGGCCTGGTACGAGCAGTACTTC.